This is a list of T cell receptor beta chains from one sample in a study of blood T cells in healthy people across ages. A single record per CDR3 protein comes from TCRdb applying MiXCR to the 5' RACE reads. The data hold 700,000 to 850,000 distinct CDR3 sequences, with approximately 55% observed a single time. Sequencing was done on a sample of blood. The origin of the receptors is a man older than 75 in good health. CDR3s include the opening cysteine and the closing phenylalanine or tryptophan. A D gene is named only where the DNA matches it firmly. The size entry is marked missing in some rows and otherwise reads once, few, many or a size class.

clone size: NA; V gene: TRBV6-5; J gene: TRBJ2-7; D gene: NA; CDR3 DNA: TGTGCCACTTCTGCAGGAGCCCCCGCCGAGCAGTACTTC; CDR3 protein: CATSAGAPAEQYF
clone size: NA; V gene: TRBV6-6; J gene: TRBJ2-1; D gene: NA; CDR3 DNA: TGTGCCAGCAGTGCTAGGGGCAGTCGCAATGAGCAGTTCTTC; CDR3 protein: CASSARGSRNEQFF
clone size: NA; V gene: TRBV24-1; J gene: TRBJ2-1; D gene: TRBD2; CDR3 DNA: TGTGCCACCAGTGATAATCTTAGCGGGAGCAATGAGCAGTTCTTC; CDR3 protein: CATSDNLSGSNEQFF
clone size: few; V gene: TRBV6-1; J gene: TRBJ2-3; D gene: NA; CDR3 DNA: TGTGCCAGCAGGAGTTTGGGGCTGGCAGATACGCAGTATTTT; CDR3 protein: CASRSLGLADTQYF
clone size: many; V gene: TRBV2; J gene: TRBJ2-7; D gene: NA; CDR3 DNA: TGTGCCAGCAGTGTGGTCGGCGAGCAGTACTTC; CDR3 protein: CASSVVGEQYF
clone size: NA; V gene: TRBV29-1; J gene: TRBJ2-5; D gene: NA; CDR3 DNA: TGCAGCACGGAAGTCGCCACGGAGACCCAGTACTTC; CDR3 protein: CSTEVATETQYF
clone size: NA; V gene: TRBV10-1; J gene: TRBJ2-5; D gene: TRBD2; CDR3 DNA: TGCGCCAGCACTCCGGGACTAGCGGGTGAGACCCAGTACTTC; CDR3 protein: CASTPGLAGETQYF
clone size: NA; V gene: TRBV6-5; J gene: TRBJ2-2; D gene: NA; CDR3 DNA: TGTGCCAGCAGTTACTCCCTGACTGTTCCGTTCAACACCGGGGAGCTGTTTTTT; CDR3 protein: CASSYSLTVPFNTGELFF
clone size: few; V gene: TRBV5-1; J gene: TRBJ2-3; D gene: NA; CDR3 DNA: TGCGCCAGCGCCCTGTCCCAGCCTGGCACAGATACGCAGTATTTT; CDR3 protein: CASALSQPGTDTQYF
clone size: few; V gene: TRBV6-6; J gene: TRBJ1-5; D gene: NA; CDR3 DNA: TGTGCCAGCAGTCCGGGCCCCGGGGCATATAGCAATCAGCCCCAGCATTTT; CDR3 protein: CASSPGPGAYSNQPQHF
clone size: few; V gene: TRBV28; J gene: TRBJ2-6; D gene: NA; CDR3 DNA: TGTGCCAGCAGTTTTGGCGGACCCTCTGGGGCCAACGTCCTGACTTTC; CDR3 protein: CASSFGGPSGANVLTF
clone size: NA; V gene: TRBV6-5; J gene: TRBJ2-7; D gene: NA; CDR3 DNA: TGTGCCAGCATGAGACAGGCGACCTCCTACGAGCAGTACTTC; CDR3 protein: CASMRQATSYEQYF